The 2 T cell receptor delta chains below all came from one sample that was sequenced in a study of fetal and pediatric gammadelta thymocytes. TCRdb re-called the reads through CATT. Among thousands of delta-chain clones listed, about 25% were seen once. The sample comprised non-Vgamma9Vdelta2 gamma-delta T cells from the thymus. The subset: CD3+gammadeltaTCR+ thymocytes not co-expressing Vgamma9 and Vdelta2. The receptor source for this set is a child who underwent cardiac surgery and was recorded as healthy.

V is TRDV1 and J is TRDJ1; 9 bases align to TRDD3. The CDR3 runs to 21 residues. In germline, CDR1 is TSWWSYY, CDR2 QGS. Germline trimming cut 9 bases from V and 1 base from J; bases unmatched to any gene: 27. The CDR3 sequence: CALYKLGYWGTEASLTDKLIF. As DNA, the CDR3 is TGTGCTCTCTATAAATTGGGGTACTGGGGGACAGAAGCTTCCCTCACCGATAAACTCATCTTT.

The V and J genes are TRDV1 and TRDJ4, with 8 nucleotides matching TRDD2. CDR1 is TSWWSYY, CDR2 QGS, per germline. J lost 1 base, V lost 1 base, and 26 bases had no gene match. The CDR3 sequence is 22 residues long. Written as DNA, the CDR3 is TGTGCTCTTGGGGAACCCGGCCTTCCTATTACTTGGATCGCTTTACCTGGCAGACCCCTGATCTTT. It translates to CALGEPGLPITWIALPGRPLIF.